Listed here is a single T cell receptor (beta chain). The CDR3 loop spans 12 amino acids. The V and J ends lost 8 bases and 9 bases respectively, with 16 bases between them. Germline V gene lookup returns CDR1 ENHRY and CDR2 SYGVKD. The data originate from a study of T cell changes during pregnancy in multiple sclerosis. TCRdb's copy holds only in-frame clones and misses some; the assay was immunoSEQ multiplex PCR. Here the sample spans some 64,000 clones, just over 90% being singletons. The chain links TRBV10-3 to TRBJ1-1; D is perhaps TRBD1 (5 bases). Sequencing was performed on peripheral blood, taken after pregnancy. The receptor was isolated from a female donor with multiple sclerosis, enrolled in a pregnancy study. In DNA, the CDR3 is TGTGCCATCGCGGAGGGTTCAGGGAAAGCTTTCTTT. As protein: CAIAEGSGKAFF.